The 23 T cell receptor beta chains given below trace back to one sample, sequenced in a study of early stage breast cancer tumors. Clones were sequenced by immunoSEQ multiplex PCR, and TCRdb holds only the in-frame ones, with some missing. The sample carries about 72,000 clones, 70% to 85% recorded once. The sequencing sample was made of blood. The source of these receptors is a person in their 60s with breast cancer.

J is TRBJ1-5 and V is TRBV19; TRBD1 matches at 10 bases. After removal of 6 bases from V and 4 bases from J, the junction contained 3 bases not matched to a gene. Germline-derived CDR1 and CDR2 are LNHDA and SQIVND (reference sequence). The CDR3 length is 14 residues. CDR3 sequence (DNA): TGTGCCAGTAGCGGACAGGGGGGAAATCAGCCCCAGCATTTT. Translating it yields CASSGQGGNQPQHF. The full variable domain, completed using reference TRBV19 and TRBJ1-5, is DGGITQSPKYLFRKEGQNVTLSCEQNLNHDAMYWYRQDPGQGLRLIYYSQIVNDFQKGDIAEGYSVSREKKESFPLTVTSAQKNPTAFYLCASSGQGGNQPQHFGDGTRLSIL.

CDR3 in amino acids: CASSPGPLGGEGQPQHF. In DNA form, the CDR3 reads TGTGCCAGCAGCCCGGGGCCCCTAGGGGGGGAGGGTCAGCCCCAGCATTTT. This sequence joins TRBV5-5 and TRBJ1-5; the D gene is possibly TRBD1 (6 bases). Germline assignment: CDR1 SGHKS and CDR2 YYEKEE (reference sequence). V gave up 4 bases and J gave up 6 bases, with 23 bases separating them. This CDR3 has 17 residues.

The chain couples TRBV7-9 to TRBJ1-4; perhaps TRBD1 as D (5 bases). The CDR3 length is 16 residues. Deletions cut 1 base from V and 3 bases from J, with 12 bases between. Germline V gene sequence: CDR1 SEHNR, CDR2 FQNEAQ (reference sequence). In DNA form, the CDR3 reads TGTGCCAGCAGCTTAGTTTCCGGGGCTTCTAATGAAAAACTGTTTTTT. Its translation: CASSLVSGASNEKLFF.

J is TRBJ1-3 and V is TRBV7-2; no reliable D call. Germline-derived CDR1 and CDR2 are SGHTA and FQGNSA. V shed 6 bases and J shed 9 bases, with 15 bases lying between them. The CDR3 has 13 amino acids. Written as DNA, the CDR3 is TGTGCCAGCAGGACAAGTCAAGAGGGCACCATATATTTT. Amino acid sequence: CASRTSQEGTIYF.

This rearrangement joins TRBV27 to TRBJ2-2; 8 bases fit TRBD2. Losses at the gene ends were 4 bases for V and 1 base for J; bases not matched to a gene: 14. Germline CDR1 MNHEY, CDR2 SMNVEV (reference sequence). The CDR3 contains 19 residues. DNA of the CDR3: TGTGCCAGCAGTTCAGGACTAGCTGCCGGGTTAGGGAACACCGGGGAGCTGTTTTTT. Translation gives CASSSGLAAGLGNTGELFF.

This sequence joins TRBV5-1 and TRBJ1-4; unclear D gene. Per germline, CDR1 SGHRS and CDR2 YFSETQ. This CDR3 region has 13 residues. The V end was cut by 2 bases, the J end by 8 bases, with 10 bases between. The DNA of the CDR3 is TGCGCCAGCAGCTTCGAAATAGGGGAAAAACTGTTTTTT. Translating it yields CASSFEIGEKLFF.

The chain combines TRBV20-1 with TRBJ1-4; no firm D call. The CDR3 length is 11 residues. V lost 3 bases and J lost 8, with 7 bases in between. Per the germline V gene, CDR1 is DFQATT and CDR2 is SNEGSKA (reference sequence). In DNA form, the CDR3 reads TGCAGTGCTAGGAGGGTGGAAAAACTGTTTTTT. Residues: CSARRVEKLFF.

A single count supports this clone. The chain links TRBV7-2 to TRBJ2-3; 10 bases map to TRBD2. CDR3 length: 14 amino acids. J gave up 6 bases and V 6 bases, and 6 bases lay outside the gene matches. Germline CDR1 reads SGHTA; CDR2 reads FQGNSA. The CDR3 DNA follows: TGTGCCAGCAGTAAGCGGGAGGGCCGCGATACGCAGTATTTT. Its protein product is CASSKREGRDTQYF.

This clone was observed once. The chain recombines TRBV11-1 with TRBJ1-3; D may be TRBD1 (5 bases). The CDR3 runs to 16 residues. Trimming shortened V by 3 bases and J by 2 bases, and 14 bases separated the two germline ends. CDR1 and CDR2 from the germline V gene are SGHAT and FQDESV (reference sequence). The CDR3 DNA is TGTGCCAGCAGCTTGTTGGGGCAGACAACTGGAAACACCATATATTTT. Residues: CASSLLGQTTGNTIYF.

This sequence joins TRBV5-1 and TRBJ1-3; possible D gene TRBD1, 6 bases. This CDR3 contains 16 residues. V was pared by 0 bases and J by 0 bases, with 10 bases between. Germline CDR1 is SGHRS and CDR2 is YFSETQ. CDR3 nucleotides: TGCGCCAGCAGCTTGGGACAGGAGAGCTCTGGAAACACCATATATTTT. As protein: CASSLGQESSGNTIYF.

The chain carries TRBV2 and TRBJ2-7; D possibly corresponds to TRBD2 (7 bases). The V gene lost 2 bases and the J gene lost 1 base, with 15 bases spanning the gap. CDR3 length: 16 residues. Germline V gene lookup returns CDR1 SNHLY and CDR2 FYNNEI. The CDR3 DNA reads as TGTGCCAGCAGTGAACCTGGGGCGGGGGCTTCCTACGAGCAGTACTTC. Translated: CASSEPGAGASYEQYF.

The rearrangement joins TRBV11-3 to TRBJ2-1, with 9 bases that match TRBD2. Germline CDR1 is SGHNT and CDR2 is YENEEA. The V and J ends lost 5 bases and 3 bases, in that order; junction bases with no gene match: 11. CDR3 length equals 17 residues. CDR3 residues: CASSHRISGRSYNEQFF. The CDR3 DNA follows: TGTGCCAGCAGCCACCGGATTAGCGGGAGAAGCTACAATGAGCAGTTCTTC.

This clone was seen a handful of times. J is TRBJ2-2 and V is TRBV29-1, with TRBD1 identical over 7 bases. From germline, CDR1 is SQVTM and CDR2 ANQGSEA. The CDR3 runs 14 residues. V shed 6 bases and J 2 bases; nucleotides not matched to a gene: 6. CDR3 sequence: CSVVDRTNTGELFF. CDR3 DNA sequence: TGCAGCGTGGTGGACAGGACAAACACCGGGGAGCTGTTTTTT.

The chain is built from TRBV27 and TRBJ2-2, with 8 bases aligning to TRBD2. Per the germline V gene, CDR1 is MNHEY and CDR2 is SMNVEV (reference sequence). The CDR3 extends over 18 amino acids. With 6 bases clipped from V and 6 bases from J, the junction kept 18 bases outside the gene matches. The CDR3 loop is CASSRPQPGLGPAGELFF. CDR3 sequence (DNA): TGTGCCAGCAGCAGACCCCAGCCGGGACTAGGCCCGGCCGGGGAGCTGTTTTTT.

V and J are TRBV10-3 and TRBJ1-4; D is unclear. V lost 2 bases, J lost 10 bases, and 20 bases lay in between. Germline V gene sequence: CDR1 ENHRY, CDR2 SYGVKD. The CDR3 totals 16 residues. The CDR3 coding sequence is TGTGCCATCAGTGAGGGGTGGGGATTGGATTCTGGAAAACTGTTTTTT. It codes for CAISEGWGLDSGKLFF.

This sequence joins TRBV28 and TRBJ1-5; tentative D call: TRBD1 (5 bases). CDR3 length: 15 residues. CDR1 and CDR2 (germline): MDHEN, SYDVKM. Trimming stripped 3 bases from V and 0 bases from J, with 9 bases between. CDR3 region: CASSFNRYSNQPQHF. CDR3 DNA sequence: TGTGCCAGCAGTTTTAACAGGTATAGCAATCAGCCCCAGCATTTT. Using reference TRBV28 and TRBJ1-5 for the parts outside the CDR3, the full variable domain is DVKVTQSSRYLVKRTGEKVFLECVQDMDHENMFWYRQDPGLGLRLIYFSYDVKMKEKGDIPEGYSVSREKKERFSLILESASTNQTSMYLCASSFNRYSNQPQHFGDGTRLSIL.

In this sample, this clone turned up a few times. The chain combines TRBV2 with TRBJ2-2; D is undetermined. From germline, CDR1 is SNHLY and CDR2 FYNNEI. CDR3 size: 14 residues. V lost 6 bases to trimming and J lost 4 bases, with 12 bases between them. The CDR3: CASRALEVTGELFF. The CDR3 region has the DNA TGTGCCAGCAGAGCCCTCGAGGTCACCGGGGAGCTGTTTTTT.

This rearrangement joins TRBV28 to TRBJ1-2, with D tentatively TRBD1 (6 bases). Trimming stripped 6 bases from V and 7 bases from J, with 15 bases between. The germline V gene encodes CDR1 MDHEN and CDR2 SYDVKM. This CDR3 comprises 13 residues. As DNA, the CDR3 is TGTGCCAGCAGGGATACAGGGAAATCTGGCTACACCTTC. Residues: CASRDTGKSGYTF.

This sequence joins TRBV4-3 and TRBJ1-4; D is possibly TRBD1 (6 bases). The V gene's germline CDR1 is LGHNA and CDR2 YSLEER. The length of the CDR3 is 17 residues. Trimming took off 4 bases at V and 6 bases at J, with 21 bases between the two ends. CDR3 amino acids: CASSPVGGPGMDEKLFF. DNA of the CDR3: TGCGCCAGCAGCCCTGTCGGGGGGCCAGGGATGGATGAAAAACTGTTTTTT.

The chain uses TRBV9 and TRBJ2-1; the match to TRBD2 covers 8 bases. CDR3 length: 18 amino acids. V lost 0 bases and J lost 6; bases outside the gene matches: 14. Germline V CDR1 and CDR2: SGDLS, YYNGEE. Here the CDR3 DNA reads TGTGCCAGCAGCGTAGCCCCCGCTTTTGCGGGAGGAGGCAATGAGCAGTTCTTC. Protein product: CASSVAPAFAGGGNEQFF.

The J gene is TRBJ2-6, the V gene TRBV5-5; 7 nucleotides agree with TRBD1. The germline V gene encodes CDR1 SGHKS and CDR2 YYEKEE (reference sequence). There are 18 residues in the CDR3. The V gene end was trimmed by 0 bases and the J gene end by 0 bases; junction bases not matched to a gene: 6. This CDR3 reads CASSLGGQPNSGANVLTF. CDR3 bases: TGTGCCAGCAGCTTGGGGGGACAGCCAAACTCTGGGGCCAACGTCCTGACTTTC.

The chain links TRBV9 to TRBJ2-3, with TRBD2 matching 9 bases. The CDR3 contains 18 residues. Trimming at V came to 0 bases and at J to 4 bases, leaving 12 bases not matched to a gene. The germline CDR1 and CDR2 sequences are SGDLS and YYNGEE. CDR3 nucleotide sequence: TGTGCCAGCAGCGTAGCTTTAGGGCTAGCGGGATCGTCAGATACGCAGTATTTT. The encoded protein is CASSVALGLAGSSDTQYF.

This clone was seen a few times. The CDR3 DNA follows: TGTGCCAGCAGCCCGGGGGGGACAGAGTATGGCTACACCTTC. Protein sequence: CASSPGGTEYGYTF. The chain has TRBV7-2 and TRBJ1-2; 7 positions agree with TRBD1. Germline CDR1 reads SGHTA; CDR2 reads FQGNSA. V lost 5 bases, J lost 5 bases, and 8 bases stayed unmatched. The CDR3 spans 14 residues.